A selection of T cell receptor beta chains follows, all from one sample in a study of graft-versus-host responses after intestinal transplantation. TCRdb keeps only in-frame clones here, not all; method: immunoSEQ multiplex PCR. This table holds over 60,000 clones, 80% to 95% found once. The specimen comprised bone marrow, sampled 734 days after intestinal transplantation. These receptors were obtained from a human patient who received an intestinal transplant, so some T cells may come from the graft donor. Both conserved end residues are trimmed from each CDR3. Each record gives: D gene, J gene, V gene, CDR3 protein. The D gene is left open where the match is weak.

>-|TRBJ1-1|TRBV4-1
ASSHSPGETTEAF
>TRBD1|TRBJ1-5|TRBV4-1
ASSQDDRGAGQPQH
>TRBD2|TRBJ2-7|TRBV2
ASFTSGGIDEQY
>-|TRBJ2-7|TRBV29-1
SVDDQGYEQY
>-|-|TRBV6-1
ASSEEPPTQY
>-|TRBJ2-5|TRBV10-2
ASLGDQETQY
>-|TRBJ1-5|TRBV7-9
ASSLGGPNQPQH
>TRBD1|TRBJ1-6|TRBV6-4
ASRHSYRGRDSPLH
>-|TRBJ1-1|TRBV6-6
ASSYSIAGGETEAF
>TRBD2|TRBJ2-2|TRBV9
ASSVSQLRGAHTGELF
>-|TRBJ1-1|TRBV6-5
ASRRAPQGNTEAF
>TRBD1|TRBJ2-7|TRBV13
ASSWGQAPYEQY
>-|TRBJ1-1|TRBV28
ASSLVGLNTEAF
>-|TRBJ2-3|TRBV5-6
ASSYTDTQY
>TRBD1|TRBJ1-2|TRBV9
ASSAADYRGGGYT
>TRBD1|TRBJ1-4|TRBV5-4
ASSFLGTGNEKLF
>-|TRBJ1-3|TRBV4-1
ASSQVAGMGNTIY
>-|TRBJ2-7|TRBV7-2
ASSFSGLGVEQY
>-|TRBJ2-2|TRBV28
ASSLGIPGELF
>-|TRBJ1-1|TRBV27
ATQYSLNTEAF
>TRBD1|TRBJ2-1|TRBV2
ASSRQGGGNEQF
>-|TRBJ2-3|TRBV11-2
ASSLSQGDTQY
>-|TRBJ1-2|TRBV5-4
ASSYRSAGETGYT
>-|TRBJ2-5|TRBV7-7
ASSLGPGVEHQETQY
>-|TRBJ2-3|TRBV5-1
ASSLGLRQGTDTQY
>-|TRBJ1-1|TRBV7-2
ASSFLSGRVSEAF
>-|TRBJ2-3|TRBV6-5
ASSQGSRTDTQY
>TRBD1|TRBJ2-7|TRBV30
AWSVQGNEQY
>-|TRBJ1-6|TRBV6-1
ASSEQVNSPLH
>-|TRBJ2-2|TRBV5-1
ASRFDTGELF
>TRBD2|TRBJ2-5|TRBV7-9
ASSFGLANETQY
>-|TRBJ2-7|TRBV28
ASSLREPSYEQY
>-|TRBJ2-5|TRBV30
AWSVLLGGSETQY
>-|TRBJ2-3|TRBV4-1
ASSQGRSLDTQY
>-|TRBJ1-2|TRBV6-5
ASSYFPDTNYGYT
>TRBD2|TRBJ2-7|TRBV10-2
ASKETSGSSYEQY
>-|TRBJ1-2|TRBV28
ASSFGQNYGYT
>-|TRBJ1-2|TRBV7-9
ASSLEVSQGGYT
>-|TRBJ1-2|TRBV5-1
ASSLDRGYT
>-|TRBJ1-3|TRBV30
AWSSWNSGNTIY
>-|TRBJ1-1|TRBV4-1
ASSQGVNTEAF
>TRBD2|TRBJ2-3|TRBV13
ASSAIIAGEEGTDTQY
>-|TRBJ1-1|TRBV6-5
ASRRDTEAF
>-|TRBJ1-1|TRBV5-4
ASSSGDTEAF
>-|TRBJ2-5|TRBV29-1
SVGIRGGETQY
>-|TRBJ2-7|TRBV18
ASSAPLARGEQY
>-|TRBJ1-6|TRBV2
ATVDSFSYNSPLH
>TRBD1|TRBJ1-1|TRBV4-1
ASSPTGNTEAF
>-|TRBJ1-4|TRBV5-6
ASSLAGVGGNEKLF
>TRBD2|TRBJ2-4|TRBV25-1
ASSETGEGAKNIQY
>-|TRBJ1-3|TRBV7-2
ASSFDANSGNTIY
>-|TRBJ1-3|TRBV6-9
ASRTAISGNTIY
>-|TRBJ1-1|TRBV30
AWDGGPNTEAF
>-|TRBJ1-2|TRBV4-1
ASSQDQGRAWGYT
>-|TRBJ2-3|TRBV20-1
SASTDTQY
>-|TRBJ1-2|TRBV11-2
ASSSPGWLDYGYT
>-|TRBJ1-2|TRBV10-3
AISESKVRGDYGYT
>TRBD1|TRBJ2-1|TRBV7-9
ASSLETGEQF
>-|TRBJ2-1|TRBV11-1
ASSYDLDEQF
>-|TRBJ2-7|TRBV14
ASSQRQKTYEQY